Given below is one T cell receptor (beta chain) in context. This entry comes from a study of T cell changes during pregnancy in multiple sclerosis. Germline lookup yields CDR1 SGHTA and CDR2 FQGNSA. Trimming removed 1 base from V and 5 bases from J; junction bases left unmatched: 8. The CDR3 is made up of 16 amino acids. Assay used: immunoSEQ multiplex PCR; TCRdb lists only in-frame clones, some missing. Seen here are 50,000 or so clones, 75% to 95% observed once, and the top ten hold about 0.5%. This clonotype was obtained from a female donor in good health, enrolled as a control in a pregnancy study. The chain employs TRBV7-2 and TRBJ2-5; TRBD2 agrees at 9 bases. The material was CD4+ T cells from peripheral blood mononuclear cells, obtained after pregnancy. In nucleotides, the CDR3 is TGTGCCAGCAGCTTAGTCAGCTCTAGCGGGGTCGAGACCCAGTACTTC. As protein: CASSLVSSSGVETQYF.